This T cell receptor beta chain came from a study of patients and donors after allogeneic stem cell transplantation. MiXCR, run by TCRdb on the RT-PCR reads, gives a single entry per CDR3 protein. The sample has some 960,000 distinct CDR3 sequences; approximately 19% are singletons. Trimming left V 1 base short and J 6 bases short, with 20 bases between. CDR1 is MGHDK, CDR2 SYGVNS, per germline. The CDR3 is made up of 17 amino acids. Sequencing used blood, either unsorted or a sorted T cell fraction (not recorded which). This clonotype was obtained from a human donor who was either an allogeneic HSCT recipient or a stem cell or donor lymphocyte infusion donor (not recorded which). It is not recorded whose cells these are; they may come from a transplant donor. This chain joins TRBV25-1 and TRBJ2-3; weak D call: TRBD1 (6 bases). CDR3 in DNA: TGTGCCAGCAGTGAATGGGGGCGCCAGGGGAATAGGGATACGCAGTATTTT. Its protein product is CASSEWGRQGNRDTQYF. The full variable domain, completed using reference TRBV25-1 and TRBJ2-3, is EADIYQTPRYLVIGTGKKITLECSQTMGHDKMYWYQQDPGMELHLIHYSYGVNSTEKGDLSSESTVSRIRTEHFPLTLESARPSHTSQYLCASSEWGRQGNRDTQYFGPGTRLTVL.